Following are 5 T cell receptor beta chains from one sample sequenced in a study of T-cell reconstitution after alpha-beta-depleted transplantation in children. This sample's TCRbeta library carried unique molecular identifier barcodes. TCRdb re-called the PCR reads through MiXCR, storing one row per CDR3 protein. The sample includes 300,000 to 400,000 distinct CDR3 sequences, roughly 17% of them seen just once. The specimen was PBMCs, mostly from graft donor cells, collected 360 days after TCRalphabeta/CD19-depleted stem cell transplant. These receptors all stem from a male patient between 2 and 15 years old who had a stem cell transplant for acute lymphoblastic leukemia, so the T cells may come from the graft donor.

The genes are TRBV7-8 and TRBJ1-6; D is undetermined. CDR1 is SGHVS, CDR2 FQNEAQ, per germline. V was clipped by 2 bases and J by 8 bases, with 13 bases between them. This CDR3 region has 15 residues. CDR3 sequence (DNA): TGTGCCAGCAGCTTACTCTCCACGTTGGATTCACCCCTCCACTTT. Protein sequence: CASSLLSTLDSPLHF.

This clonotype appeared a few times. This rearrangement joins TRBV2 to TRBJ2-5; TRBD2 is a possible D gene (5 bases). The CDR3 spans 13 residues. Germline loops: CDR1 SNHLY, CDR2 FYNNEI. Trimming took off 7 bases at V and 5 bases at J, with 14 bases between the two ends. CDR3 region: CASTPEGVETQYF. The CDR3 DNA sequence: TGTGCCAGCACCCCAGAGGGCGTCGAGACCCAGTACTTC.

A few counts support this clonotype. The V call is TRBV10-3, the J call TRBJ1-6; 10 bases match TRBD1. The ends lost 6 bases at V and 8 bases at J; junction bases unmatched: 10. The CDR3 consists of 16 residues. Per the germline V gene, CDR1 is ENHRY and CDR2 is SYGVKD. The CDR3 loop reads CAISETTGGLYSPLHF. The CDR3, as DNA: TGTGCCATCAGCGAAACGACAGGGGGCTTATATTCACCCCTCCACTTT.

At least ten counts were recorded for this clonotype. CDR3 protein: CASTPNWGNGELFF. The DNA for the CDR3 is TGTGCCAGCACACCCAACTGGGGGAACGGGGAGCTGTTTTTT. This chain joins TRBV6-1 and TRBJ2-2; D is perhaps TRBD1 or TRBD2 (5 bases each). The germline CDR1 and CDR2 sequences are MNHNS and SASEGT. The CDR3 has 14 residues. The V end was cut by 7 bases, the J end by 7 bases, with 16 bases between.

The V gene is TRBV28, the J gene TRBJ2-1; D gene ambiguous. Germline lookup yields CDR1 MDHEN and CDR2 SYDVKM. The CDR3 spans 15 residues. Deletions cut 6 bases from V and 3 bases from J, with 15 bases between. Here the CDR3 reads CASSRTGPYYNEQFF. CDR3 nucleotide sequence: TGTGCCAGCAGCCGAACGGGCCCCTACTACAATGAGCAGTTCTTC.